The present entry profiles one T cell receptor (beta chain) with its context. The CDR3 totals 16 residues. Germline V CDR1 and CDR2: SEHNR, FQNEAQ (reference sequence). V dropped 5 bases and J dropped 3 bases, with 20 bases sitting between them. This entry comes from a study of control samples from healthy donors and cancer patients. Clones were read by immunoSEQ multiplex PCR, and TCRdb kept only the in-frame ones, dropping some. The sample lists roughly 30,000 clones; approximately 87% were seen once. The receptor was isolated from a woman aged 40-49 years with lung cancer. This chain connects TRBV7-9 to TRBJ2-7; D is perhaps TRBD2 (6 bases). The source material was PBMCs. Here the CDR3 reads CASSDHYRDGGYEQYF. CDR3 nucleotides: TGTGCCAGCAGCGATCATTACCGGGACGGGGGCTACGAGCAGTACTTC.